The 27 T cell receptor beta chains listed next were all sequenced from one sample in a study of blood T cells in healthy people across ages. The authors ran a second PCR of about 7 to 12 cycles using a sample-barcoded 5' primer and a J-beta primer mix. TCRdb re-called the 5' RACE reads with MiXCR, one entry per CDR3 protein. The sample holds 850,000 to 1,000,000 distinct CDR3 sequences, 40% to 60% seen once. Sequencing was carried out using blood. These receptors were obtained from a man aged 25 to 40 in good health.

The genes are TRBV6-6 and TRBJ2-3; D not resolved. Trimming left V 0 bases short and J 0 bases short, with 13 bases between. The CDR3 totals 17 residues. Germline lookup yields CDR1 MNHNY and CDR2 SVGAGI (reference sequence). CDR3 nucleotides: TGTGCCAGCAGTTACTCGAGGACGGAAGCTAGCACAGATACGCAGTATTTT. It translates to CASSYSRTEASTDTQYF.

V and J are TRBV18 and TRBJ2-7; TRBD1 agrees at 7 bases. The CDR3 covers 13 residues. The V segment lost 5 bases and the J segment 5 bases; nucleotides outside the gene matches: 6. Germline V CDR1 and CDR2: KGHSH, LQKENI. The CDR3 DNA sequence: TGTGCCAGCTCAGGGAACAGGGGCGACGAGCAGTACTTC. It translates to CASSGNRGDEQYF.

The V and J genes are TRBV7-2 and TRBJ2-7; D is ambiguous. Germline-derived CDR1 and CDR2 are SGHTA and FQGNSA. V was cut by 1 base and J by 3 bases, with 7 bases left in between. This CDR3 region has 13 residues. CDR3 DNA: TGTGCCAGCAGCTTAGACAATTTCTACGAGCAGTACTTC. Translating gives CASSLDNFYEQYF.

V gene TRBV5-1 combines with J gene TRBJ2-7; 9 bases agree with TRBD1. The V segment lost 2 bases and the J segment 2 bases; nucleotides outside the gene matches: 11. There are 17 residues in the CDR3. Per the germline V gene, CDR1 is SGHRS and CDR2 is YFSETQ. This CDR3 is CASSFLAPGQGTYEQYF. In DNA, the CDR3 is TGCGCCAGCAGCTTTCTTGCGCCGGGACAGGGAACCTACGAGCAGTACTTC.

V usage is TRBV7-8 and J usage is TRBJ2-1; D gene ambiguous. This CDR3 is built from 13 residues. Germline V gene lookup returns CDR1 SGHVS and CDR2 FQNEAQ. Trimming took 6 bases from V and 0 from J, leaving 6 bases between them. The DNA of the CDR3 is TGTGCCAGCAGAGTAATCTCCTACAATGAGCAGTTCTTC. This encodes CASRVISYNEQFF. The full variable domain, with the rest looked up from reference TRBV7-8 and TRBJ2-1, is GAGVSQSPRYKVAKRGQDVALRCDPISGHVSLFWYQQALGQGPEFLTYFQNEAQLDKSGLPSDRFFAERPEGSVSTLKIQRTQQEDSAVYLCASRVISYNEQFFGPGTRLTVL.

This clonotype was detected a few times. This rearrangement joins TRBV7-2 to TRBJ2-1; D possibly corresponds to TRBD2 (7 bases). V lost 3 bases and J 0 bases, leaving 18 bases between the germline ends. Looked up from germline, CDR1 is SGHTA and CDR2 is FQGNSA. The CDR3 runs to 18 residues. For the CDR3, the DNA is TGTGCCAGCAGCTTTCCAAAGAGCGGGACAACCTCCTACAATGAGCAGTTCTTC. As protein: CASSFPKSGTTSYNEQFF.

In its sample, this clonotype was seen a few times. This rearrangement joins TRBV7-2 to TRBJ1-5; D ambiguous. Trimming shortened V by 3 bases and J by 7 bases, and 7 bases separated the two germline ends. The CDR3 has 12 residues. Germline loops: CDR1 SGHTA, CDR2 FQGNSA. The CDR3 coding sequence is TGTGCCAGCAGCTTCTATAACCAGCCCCAGCATTTT. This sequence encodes CASSFYNQPQHF.

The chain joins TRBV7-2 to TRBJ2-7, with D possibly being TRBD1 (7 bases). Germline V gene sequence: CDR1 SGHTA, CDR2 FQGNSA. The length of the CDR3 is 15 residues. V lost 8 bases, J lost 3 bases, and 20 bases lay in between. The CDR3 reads CASSLATGRYYEQYF. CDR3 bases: TGTGCCAGCTCTCTAGCGACAGGGAGATACTACGAGCAGTACTTC.

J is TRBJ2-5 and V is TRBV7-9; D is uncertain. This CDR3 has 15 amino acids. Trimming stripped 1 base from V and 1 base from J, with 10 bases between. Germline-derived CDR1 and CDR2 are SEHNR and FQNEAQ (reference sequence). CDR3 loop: CASSLEGRRQETQYF. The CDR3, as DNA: TGTGCCAGCAGCTTAGAAGGGCGCCGCCAAGAGACCCAGTACTTC.

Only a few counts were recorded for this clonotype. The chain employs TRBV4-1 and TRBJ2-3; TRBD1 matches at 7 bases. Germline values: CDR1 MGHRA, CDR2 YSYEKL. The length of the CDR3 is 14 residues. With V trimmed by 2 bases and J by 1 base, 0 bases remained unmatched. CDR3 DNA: TGCGCCAGCAGCCAAACAGGGGGCACAGATACGCAGTATTTT. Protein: CASSQTGGTDTQYF.

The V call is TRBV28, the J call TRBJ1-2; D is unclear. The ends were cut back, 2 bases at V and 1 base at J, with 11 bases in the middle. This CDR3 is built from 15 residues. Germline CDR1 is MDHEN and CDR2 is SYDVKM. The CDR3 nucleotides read TGTGCCAGCAGTTTACTGCCAGACGGTAACTATGGCTACACCTTC. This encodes CASSLLPDGNYGYTF.

In nucleotides, the CDR3 is TGTGCCAGCAGTGACTCGGGCAGGGGGCAGCAGTACTTC. Encoded protein: CASSDSGRGQQYF. This chain links TRBV6-4 with TRBJ2-4; 8 bases match TRBD1. The CDR3 totals 13 residues. The germline gives CDR1 MRHNA, CDR2 SNTAGT. V trimming: 0 bases; J trimming: 13 bases; junction bases outside the gene matches: 5.

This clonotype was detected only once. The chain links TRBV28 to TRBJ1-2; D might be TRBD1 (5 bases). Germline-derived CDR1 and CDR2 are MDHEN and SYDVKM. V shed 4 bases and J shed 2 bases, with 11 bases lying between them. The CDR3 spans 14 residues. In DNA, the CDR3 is TGTGCCAGCAGTTCCGGGACTCAGAACTATGGCTACACCTTC. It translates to CASSSGTQNYGYTF.

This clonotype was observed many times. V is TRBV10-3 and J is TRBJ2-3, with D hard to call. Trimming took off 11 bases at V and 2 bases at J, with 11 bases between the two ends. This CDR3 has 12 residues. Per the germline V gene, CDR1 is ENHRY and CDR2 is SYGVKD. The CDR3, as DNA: TGTGCCGTTGGACCCGACACAGATACGCAGTATTTT. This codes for CAVGPDTDTQYF.

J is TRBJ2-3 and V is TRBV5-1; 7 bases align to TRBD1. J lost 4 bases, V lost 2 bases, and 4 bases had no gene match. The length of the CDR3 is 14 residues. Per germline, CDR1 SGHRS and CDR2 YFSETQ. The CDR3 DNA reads TGCGCCAGCAGCTTTAGGGGGCACCCAGATACGCAGTATTTT. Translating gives CASSFRGHPDTQYF.

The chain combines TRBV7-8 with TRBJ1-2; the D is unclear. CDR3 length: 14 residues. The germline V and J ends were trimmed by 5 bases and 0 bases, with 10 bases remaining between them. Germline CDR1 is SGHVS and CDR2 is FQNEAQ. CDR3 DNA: TGTGCCAGCAGCGTACAGTCCTCTAACTATGGCTACACCTTC. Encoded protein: CASSVQSSNYGYTF.

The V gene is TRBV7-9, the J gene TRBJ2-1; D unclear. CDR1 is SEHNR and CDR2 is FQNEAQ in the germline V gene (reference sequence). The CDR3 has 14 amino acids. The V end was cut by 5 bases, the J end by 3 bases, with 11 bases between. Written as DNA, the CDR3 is TGTGCCAGCAGCCTGCGGACCTACTACAATGAGCAGTTCTTC. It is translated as CASSLRTYYNEQFF.

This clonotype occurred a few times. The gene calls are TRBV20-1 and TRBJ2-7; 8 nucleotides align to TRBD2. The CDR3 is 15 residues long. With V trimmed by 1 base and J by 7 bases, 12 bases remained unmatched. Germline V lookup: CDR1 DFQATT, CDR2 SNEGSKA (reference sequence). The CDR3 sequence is CSARAPAGASNEQYF. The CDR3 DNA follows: TGCAGTGCTAGAGCCCCAGCGGGGGCCTCTAATGAGCAGTACTTC.

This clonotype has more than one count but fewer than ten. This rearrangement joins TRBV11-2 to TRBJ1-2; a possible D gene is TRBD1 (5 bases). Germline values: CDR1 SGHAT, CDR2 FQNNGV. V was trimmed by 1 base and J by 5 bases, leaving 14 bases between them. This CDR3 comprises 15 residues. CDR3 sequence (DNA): TGTGCCAGCAGCTTAGGTGCGGACATGGTTTATGGCTACACCTTC. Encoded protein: CASSLGADMVYGYTF. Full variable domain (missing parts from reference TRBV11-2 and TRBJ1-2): EAGVAQSPRYKIIEKRQSVAFWCNPISGHATLYWYQQILGQGPKLLIQFQNNGVVDDSQLPKDRFSAERLKGVDSTLKIQPAKLEDSAVYLCASSLGADMVYGYTFGSGTRLTVV.

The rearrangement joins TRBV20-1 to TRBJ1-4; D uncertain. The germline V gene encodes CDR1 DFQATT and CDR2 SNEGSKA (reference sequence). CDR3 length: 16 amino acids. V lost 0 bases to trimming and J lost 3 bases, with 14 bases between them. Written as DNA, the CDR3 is TGCAGTGCTAGAGATCTCGCCGGAGCATCTAATGAAAAACTGTTTTTT. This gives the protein CSARDLAGASNEKLFF.

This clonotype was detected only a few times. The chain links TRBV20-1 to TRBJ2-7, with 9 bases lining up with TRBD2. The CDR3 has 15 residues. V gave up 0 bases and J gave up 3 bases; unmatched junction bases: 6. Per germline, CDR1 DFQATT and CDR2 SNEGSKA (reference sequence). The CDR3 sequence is CSARDRASGIYEQYF. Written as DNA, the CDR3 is TGCAGTGCTAGAGATAGGGCTAGCGGGATCTACGAGCAGTACTTC.

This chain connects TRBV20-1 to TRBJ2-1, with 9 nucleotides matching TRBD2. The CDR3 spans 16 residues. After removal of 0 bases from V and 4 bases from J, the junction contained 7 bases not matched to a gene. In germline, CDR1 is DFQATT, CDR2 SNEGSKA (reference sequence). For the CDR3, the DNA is TGCAGTGCTAGAGATGGTAGCGGGGGCGATTACAATGAGCAGTTCTTC. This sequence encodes CSARDGSGGDYNEQFF.

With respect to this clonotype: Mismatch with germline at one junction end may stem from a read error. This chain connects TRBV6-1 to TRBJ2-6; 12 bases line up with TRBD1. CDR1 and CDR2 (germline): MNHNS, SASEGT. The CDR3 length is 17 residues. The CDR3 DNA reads TGTGCCAGCAGGGGGACAGGGGGCAGTTCTGGGGCCAATGTCCTGACTTTC. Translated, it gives CASRGTGGSSGANVLTF.

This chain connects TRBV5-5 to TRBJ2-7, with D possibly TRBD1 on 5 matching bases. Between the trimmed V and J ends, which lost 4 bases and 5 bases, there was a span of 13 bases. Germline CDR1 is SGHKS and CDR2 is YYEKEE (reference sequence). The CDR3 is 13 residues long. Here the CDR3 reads CASSTQGGHEQYF. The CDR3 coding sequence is TGTGCCAGCAGCACTCAGGGTGGCCACGAGCAGTACTTC.

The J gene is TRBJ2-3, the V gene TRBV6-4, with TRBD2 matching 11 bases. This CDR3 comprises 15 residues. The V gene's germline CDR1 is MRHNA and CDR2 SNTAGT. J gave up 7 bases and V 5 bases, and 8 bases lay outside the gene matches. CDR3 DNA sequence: TGTGCCAGCAGTCTTAGCGGGGGGGAGCCAAATACGCAGTATTTT. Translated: CASSLSGGEPNTQYF.

The CDR3 region is CRVTRGARGYTF. DNA for the CDR3: TGCAGGGTAACCCGGGGGGCTAGAGGCTACACCTTC. This sequence joins TRBV20-1 and TRBJ1-2, with a weak D call TRBD1 (6 bases). Per germline, CDR1 DFQATT and CDR2 SNEGSKA (reference sequence). CDR3 size: 12 residues.

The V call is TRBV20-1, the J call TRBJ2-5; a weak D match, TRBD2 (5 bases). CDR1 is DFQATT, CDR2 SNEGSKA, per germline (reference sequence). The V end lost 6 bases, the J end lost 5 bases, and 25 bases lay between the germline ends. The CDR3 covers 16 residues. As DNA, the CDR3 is TGCAGTGCAACTTACGGACCATTCTCACCGGGGGAGACCCAGTACTTC. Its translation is CSATYGPFSPGETQYF.